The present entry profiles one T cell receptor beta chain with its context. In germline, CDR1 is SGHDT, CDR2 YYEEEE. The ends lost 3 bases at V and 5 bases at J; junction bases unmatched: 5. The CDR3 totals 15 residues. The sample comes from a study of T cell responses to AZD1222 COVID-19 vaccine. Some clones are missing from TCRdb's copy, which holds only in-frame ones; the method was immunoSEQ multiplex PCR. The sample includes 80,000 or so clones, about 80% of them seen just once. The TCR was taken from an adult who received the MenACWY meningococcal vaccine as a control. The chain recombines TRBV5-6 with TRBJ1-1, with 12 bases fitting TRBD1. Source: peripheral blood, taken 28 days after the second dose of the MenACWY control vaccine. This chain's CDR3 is CASSWGQGAGTEAFF. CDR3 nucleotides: TGTGCCAGCAGCTGGGGACAGGGGGCTGGAACTGAAGCTTTCTTT.